This TCR beta chain was obtained from a study of blood T cell repertoires in COVID-19. Study at large: The United States, Italy and Spain supplied acute and convalescent COVID-19 samples. PBMCs, B-cell-depleted T cells, or T cells were the source of the cDNA or gDNA that made up the material.

Recovered status applied to Cohort 3 donors who had two consecutive negative PCRs. It also applied to those with clearance or with symptom resolution. The CDR3 totals 14 residues. Trimming cost V 3 bases and J 7 bases; bases outside gene matches: 3. Per the germline V gene, CDR1 is LGHDT and CDR2 is YNNKEL (reference sequence). Libraries were prepared by immunoSEQ multiplex PCR; TCRdb keeps only in-frame clonotypes and omits some of them. This sample yields about 260,000 clones, of which about 82% are seen a single time; approximately 2% belongs to the top ten. This clone came up a few times. The source material was PBMCs or T cells enriched from blood (not recorded which). V and J are TRBV3-1 (or the pseudogene TRBV3-2) and TRBJ1-4; TRBD1 matches at 9 bases. The TCR comes from a woman in her forties or fifties who had recovered from COVID-19. The CDR3 DNA reads as TGTGCCAGCAGCCACACAGGGGGCTCTGAAAAACTGTTTTTT. Encoded protein: CASSHTGGSEKLFF.